The 24 T cell receptor beta chains given below trace back to one sample, sequenced in a study of CD8 T cells in ankylosing spondylitis. TCRdb reprocessed the 5' RACE reads with MiXCR, giving one entry per CDR3 protein. The repertoire has approximately 400,000 distinct CDR3 sequences, approximately 17% of them found once; the top ten carry about 0.94%. Findings of the study overall: The study identified a TCR beta motif of roughly eight highly homologous variants that appeared characteristic of ankylosing spondylitis blood.

Their antigens are not known. Sequencing was performed on blood, either unsorted or a sorted T cell fraction (not recorded which). The receptors come from a male donor with ankylosing spondylitis.

The chain uses TRBV4-3 and TRBJ1-4; the D gene is possibly TRBD1 (5 bases). This CDR3 has 15 amino acids. V dropped 0 bases and J dropped 7 bases, with 12 bases sitting between them. The germline CDR1 and CDR2 sequences are LGHNA and YSLEER. CDR3 nucleotide sequence: TGCGCCAGCAGCCAAGACTGGGGGAGCGGTGAAAAACTGTTTTTT. This sequence encodes CASSQDWGSGEKLFF.

This clonotype has more than one count but fewer than ten. The rearrangement links TRBV6-1 to TRBJ2-1, with a tentative D call TRBD2 (7 bases). The germline CDR1 and CDR2 sequences are MNHNS and SASEGT. V was cut by 7 bases and J by 5 bases, with 18 bases left in between. The CDR3 runs to 15 residues. CDR3 sequence reads: CASIRARGANNEQFF. For the CDR3, the DNA is TGTGCCAGCATAAGGGCTCGGGGGGCCAACAATGAGCAGTTCTTC.

This clonotype was detected only a few times. The chain uses TRBV7-8 and TRBJ1-3; D may be TRBD1 (5 bases). The CDR3 sequence is 19 residues long. V was trimmed by 5 bases and J by 1 base, leaving 24 bases between them. Germline loops: CDR1 SGHVS, CDR2 FQNEAQ. The CDR3 is CASSTQVWTSFSSGNTIYF. The CDR3, as DNA: TGTGCCAGCAGCACACAGGTCTGGACGTCATTTAGTTCTGGAAACACCATATATTTT.

Here the CDR3 reads CASSRGQPQETQYF. In DNA form, the CDR3 reads TGTGCCAGCAGTCGTGGACAGCCACAAGAGACCCAGTACTTC. The chain joins TRBV2 to TRBJ2-5; tentatively, D is TRBD1 (6 bases). CDR1 and CDR2 from the germline V gene are SNHLY and FYNNEI. This CDR3 contains 14 residues. Between the trimmed V and J ends, which lost 5 bases and 2 bases, there was a span of 12 bases.

This clonotype has ten or more counts. The chain has TRBV20-1 and TRBJ2-3; 8 nucleotides match TRBD1. J lost 2 bases, V lost 0 bases, and 16 bases had no gene match. The V gene's germline CDR1 is DFQATT and CDR2 SNEGSKA (reference sequence). The CDR3 is 19 residues long. DNA for the CDR3: TGCAGTGCTAGAGAAAGAGACAGGGGAATTGGGGTCAACACAGATACGCAGTATTTT. Encoded protein: CSARERDRGIGVNTDTQYF.

The rearrangement links TRBV5-1 to TRBJ2-1, with 12 nucleotides matching TRBD2. Germline V gene lookup returns CDR1 SGHRS and CDR2 YFSETQ. The V gene end was trimmed by 2 bases and the J gene end by 4 bases; junction bases not matched to a gene: 4. The CDR3 length is 16 residues. DNA for the CDR3: TGCGCCAGCAGCTTTCCGACTAGCGGGGGATACAATGAGCAGTTCTTC. Translated, it gives CASSFPTSGGYNEQFF.

The rearrangement links TRBV7-2 to TRBJ2-6; maybe TRBD2 (5 bases). Germline lookup yields CDR1 SGHTA and CDR2 FQGNSA. V shed 4 bases and J shed 0 bases, with 7 bases lying between them. The CDR3 extends over 15 amino acids. This chain's CDR3 is CASSWTGSGANVLTF. DNA for the CDR3: TGTGCCAGCAGCTGGACTGGCTCTGGGGCCAACGTCCTGACTTTC.

In its sample, this clonotype was seen a few times. The chain combines TRBV3-1 with TRBJ2-1, with unresolved D. V gave up 4 bases and J gave up 5 bases, with 6 bases separating them. Germline loops: CDR1 LGHDT, CDR2 YNNKEL (reference sequence). The CDR3 is 12 amino acids. CDR3 coding DNA: TGTGCCAGCAGCCGCCTAGACAATGAGCAGTTCTTC. It yields the protein CASSRLDNEQFF.

This clonotype was seen more than once but under ten times. The CDR3 DNA sequence: TGTGCCAGCAGCTTACACGGGCGGGAGCAGTACTTC. Amino acids: CASSLHGREQYF. V and J are TRBV7-2 and TRBJ2-7; D gene ambiguous. The CDR3 runs 12 residues. Germline loops: CDR1 SGHTA, CDR2 FQGNSA. The V end lost 2 bases, the J end lost 7 bases, and 9 bases lay between the germline ends.

This clonotype was seen more than once but under ten times. This sequence joins TRBV7-2 and TRBJ2-3; no clear D. CDR1 and CDR2 (germline): SGHTA, FQGNSA. This CDR3 contains 12 residues. The V and J ends lost 5 bases and 6 bases respectively, with 9 bases between them. The CDR3 region is CASSPQRDTQYF. In DNA form, the CDR3 reads TGTGCCAGCAGCCCCCAAAGGGATACGCAGTATTTT.

This clonotype has only one observation. The V and J genes are TRBV12-3 or TRBV12-4 and TRBJ1-2; D might be TRBD1 (5 bases). V lost 10 bases to trimming and J lost 0 bases, with 12 bases between them. The CDR3 is 13 residues long. The CDR3: CATLTEANYGYTF. For the CDR3, the DNA is TGTGCCACCCTGACAGAAGCTAACTATGGCTACACCTTC.

V is TRBV2 and J is TRBJ1-1; 9 nucleotides match TRBD1. Germline V CDR1 and CDR2: SNHLY, FYNNEI. J gave up 3 bases and V 7 bases, and 6 bases lay outside the gene matches. CDR3 size: 14 residues. The chain's CDR3 is CASTPRQGDTEAFF. The CDR3 DNA is TGTGCCAGCACTCCGAGACAGGGGGACACTGAAGCTTTCTTT. The variable domain in full, with the rest retrieved from reference TRBV2 and TRBJ1-1, is EPEVTQTPSHQVTQMGQEVILRCVPISNHLYFYWYRQILGQKVEFLVSFYNNEISEKSEIFDDQFSVERPDGSNFTLKIRSTKLEDSAMYFCASTPRQGDTEAFFGQGTRLTVV.

The rearrangement links TRBV4-1 to TRBJ1-2; TRBD1 agrees at 9 bases. The CDR3 sequence is 19 residues long. CDR1 and CDR2 from the germline V gene are MGHRA and YSYEKL. Unmatched junction bases numbered 15, after V lost 0 bases and J lost 4 bases. Here the CDR3 reads CASSQDLAETGGASYGYTF. CDR3 sequence (DNA): TGCGCCAGCAGCCAAGATTTGGCGGAAACAGGGGGCGCAAGCTATGGCTACACCTTC.

The chain employs TRBV10-3 and TRBJ1-1; no reliable D call. CDR3 size: 13 residues. Between the trimmed V and J ends, which lost 6 bases and 0 bases, there was a span of 8 bases. CDR1 and CDR2 from the germline V gene are ENHRY and SYGVKD. CDR3 sequence reads: CAIRDAMNTEAFF. Written as DNA, the CDR3 is TGTGCCATCAGGGACGCAATGAACACTGAAGCTTTCTTT.

A few counts support this clonotype. The J gene is TRBJ2-3, the V gene TRBV20-1, with D unresolved. Trimming removed 1 base from V and 2 bases from J, with 7 bases in between. Germline V gene lookup returns CDR1 DFQATT and CDR2 SNEGSKA (reference sequence). The CDR3 is 13 amino acids. In DNA, the CDR3 is TGCAGTGCTAGAGCTCAGTACACAGATACGCAGTATTTT. Its protein product is CSARAQYTDTQYF.

V gene TRBV20-1 combines with J gene TRBJ1-1, with 9 bases fitting TRBD1. Germline CDR1 DFQATT, CDR2 SNEGSKA (reference sequence). The CDR3 is 15 residues long. The V gene end was trimmed by 5 bases and the J gene end by 8 bases; junction bases not matched to a gene: 15. In nucleotides, the CDR3 is TGCAGTGCTGCCCTCCGTGGGGGACAGGGTGGCGAAGCTTTCTTT. Amino acids: CSAALRGGQGGEAFF.

The chain links TRBV24-1 to TRBJ1-2; D possibly corresponds to TRBD1 (6 bases). Trimming cost V 4 bases and J 10 bases, with 24 bases left between them. CDR3 length equals 16 residues. Germline lookup yields CDR1 KGHDR and CDR2 SFDVKD. The CDR3 reads CATSDLAPQGPADYTF. CDR3 sequence (DNA): TGTGCCACCAGTGACCTTGCCCCACAGGGACCAGCCGACTACACCTTC.

The chain recombines TRBV3-1 with TRBJ2-7; D might be TRBD2 (5 bases). With 1 base removed from V and 4 bases from J, the gap between germline ends came to 14 bases. Germline V CDR1 and CDR2: LGHDT, YNNKEL (reference sequence). This CDR3 has 15 amino acids. CDR3 sequence reads: CASSQVGSVIYEQYF. As DNA, the CDR3 is TGTGCCAGCAGCCAAGTGGGTAGCGTCATATACGAGCAGTACTTC.

This clonotype was seen repeatedly, ten times or more. J is TRBJ1-1 and V is TRBV6-5; possibly TRBD1 for D (6 bases). Between the trimmed V and J ends, which lost 4 bases and 6 bases, there was a span of 12 bases. From germline, CDR1 is MNHEY and CDR2 SVGAGI. This CDR3 comprises 13 residues. The CDR3 sequence: CASSLRQAPEAFF. CDR3 nucleotides: TGTGCCAGCAGTTTACGACAGGCCCCTGAAGCTTTCTTT.

V and J are TRBV6-5 and TRBJ1-2, with D unresolved. The V gene's germline CDR1 is MNHEY and CDR2 SVGAGI. Trimming cost V 0 bases and J 5 bases, with 13 bases left between them. The CDR3 spans 15 residues. CDR3 DNA sequence: TGTGCCAGCAGTTACTCGGGAATAAACACTTATGGCTACACCTTC. It encodes CASSYSGINTYGYTF.

This clonotype was seen a handful of times. The chain is built from TRBV5-6 and TRBJ1-2, with D possibly matching TRBD1 (5 bases). Trimming pared 1 base from V and 2 bases from J, leaving 18 bases between. CDR1 and CDR2 from the germline V gene are SGHDT and YYEEEE. The CDR3 extends over 17 amino acids. DNA of the CDR3: TGTGCCAGCAGCTTGTTCGGAGGGGAAGGGTTAAACTATGGCTACACCTTC. It codes for CASSLFGGEGLNYGYTF.

This clonotype was picked up a small number of times. The V call is TRBV11-2, the J call TRBJ2-3, with D unclear. Looked up from germline, CDR1 is SGHAT and CDR2 is FQNNGV. Trimming removed 0 bases at V and 7 bases at J, with 5 bases between. This CDR3 contains 12 residues. This chain's CDR3 is CASSLERNTQYF. The CDR3 nucleotides are TGTGCCAGCAGCTTAGAAAGAAATACGCAGTATTTT.

This clonotype was counted only a few times. The chain recombines TRBV4-1 with TRBJ2-7, with 7 bases aligning to TRBD1. The V gene's germline CDR1 is MGHRA and CDR2 YSYEKL. This CDR3 is 15 amino acids long. V lost 3 bases and J lost 2; bases outside the gene matches: 7. In DNA form, the CDR3 reads TGCGCCAGCAGCCAGGGTTCGGGACAGACCTACGAGCAGTACTTC. As protein: CASSQGSGQTYEQYF.

This clonotype occurred a few times. The genes are TRBV20-1 and TRBJ2-3; TRBD1 might be the D (6 bases). CDR1 and CDR2 (germline): DFQATT, SNEGSKA (reference sequence). V was trimmed by 5 bases and J by 1 base, leaving 22 bases between them. This CDR3 is 17 amino acids long. In DNA, the CDR3 is TGCAGTGCTCCTCGCGGTGACGGCAGGGGAGGCACAGATACGCAGTATTTT. This sequence encodes CSAPRGDGRGGTDTQYF.